The source of this T cell receptor (beta chain) is a study of blood T cell repertoires in COVID-19 (dated by TCRdb to about 2020). For context, the study as a whole: Samples covering the acute and convalescent phases of COVID-19 were provided by collaborators in the United States, Italy and Spain. The prospective study material was composed of cDNA or gDNA derived from T cells, B-cell-depleted T cells, or PBMCs. Deeply sampled blood TCRbeta repertoires from subjects exposed to, actively infected with, or recovered from COVID-19 were included in the dataset. The repertoires were released in a freely available public database intended as a resource for research on the immune response to SARS-CoV-2. The samples were drawn from the first 160 participants of the ongoing ImmuneRACE study and from about 1,200 subjects provided by 6 global collaborators. The sample metadata nearly always contained a de-identified subject ID, COVID-19 status, age in years and sex. Where HLA class I and class II types were available, the types were taken from metadata supplied by the sample provider, not from assay-based typing.

Findings and caveats that apply to the study as a whole: How much clinical and demographic metadata was included differed by source and by participant, and the metadata was provided uncurated.

At one collaborating source in Seattle, patients were enrolled during active infection and were followed longitudinally through the course of disease. The collaborating institutions used their own protocols to collect whole blood in K2EDTA tubes. For TCRbeta analysis, collaborator samples were shipped as frozen whole blood, as isolated PBMCs, or as DNA extracted from either sample type. TCRbeta CDR3 regions were amplified from genomic DNA by means of the immunoSEQ Assay, a bias-controlled multiplex PCR. The authors processed their data as follows. The number of nucleated cells in each sample was estimated by amplification of reference gene primers within the assay. Sequence reads were collapsed and filtered to measure the absolute abundance of every unique TCRbeta CDR3 rearrangement. For each sample, productive Simpson clonality was calculated as the square root of Simpson's diversity index over productive rearrangements. Entries here come from immuneACCESS through TCRdb and include only in-frame sequences with V and J called. Some clones fail to appear in such tables; in the studies checked, an unresolved V gene covers under half of the shortfall, and the cause of the remainder is unknown. The D gene and trimming were derived from the DNA, and the V and J assignments and clone size from that table. The sample table contains roughly 350,000 clones; only one count was recorded for about nine tenths of them. The ten largest clones capture over 6% of the sample.

V is clipped by 2 bases and J by 6 bases, and the sequence between their germline boundaries is 8 bases long. The CDR3 covers 13 residues, taking in both the cysteine and the phenylalanine. Only the CDR3 DNA is retained, 39 bases long and in frame from the first base. CDR1 and CDR2 were assigned from the germline V gene (reference sequence) as MNHEY and SMNVEV. On this clone itself: Its antigen specificity is not known. No clone much larger than this one lies a single base away; base qualities are absent.

Sequences were obtained from peripheral blood. The receptor was isolated from a woman aged 45-59 years with COVID-19, enrolled during active disease. The rearrangement combines TRBV27 with TRBJ1-5, with no confident D gene call. The DNA sequence is as follows: TGTGCCAGCAGTTTAGCCCGGGGTCAGCCCCAGCATTTT. Its translation is CASSLARGQPQHF.